This T cell receptor (beta chain) was captured by sequencing in a study of blood T cell repertoires in COVID-19. Background on the study: T cells, B-cell-depleted T cells, or PBMCs provided the cDNA or gDNA that served as material.

Germline values: CDR1 SNHLY, CDR2 FYNNEI. The CDR3 has 12 residues. V was shortened by 6 bases and J by 7 bases, with 12 bases between the two germline ends. Clones were sequenced by immunoSEQ multiplex PCR, and TCRdb holds only the in-frame ones, with some missing. The sample includes approximately 300,000 clones, about 85% of them seen just once. Categorization into cohorts depended on clinical history that participants reported. This clonotype originated in a woman aged 25 to 45 who had been exposed to COVID-19. The source material was PBMCs or T cells enriched from blood (not recorded which). The V and J genes are TRBV2 and TRBJ1-2; D might be TRBD1 (6 bases). DNA of the CDR3: TGTGCCAGCAGAGGGGGAGAGAGTGGCTACACCTTC. It specifies CASRGGESGYTF. Using reference TRBV2 and TRBJ1-2 for the parts outside the CDR3, the full variable domain is EPEVTQTPSHQVTQMGQEVILRCVPISNHLYFYWYRQILGQKVEFLVSFYNNEISEKSEIFDDQFSVERPDGSNFTLKIRSTKLEDSAMYFCASRGGESGYTFGSGTRLTVV.